This TCR beta chain was sequenced for a study of radiation and T cells in renal cell carcinoma. Method: immunoSEQ multiplex PCR; TCRdb's copy keeps in-frame clones and lacks some. The table lists approximately 100,000 clones, about 86% of them singletons, with under 9.5% in the top ten. Study conclusions and caveats: From baseline, blood top tumor clonotypes peaked at 2 weeks post-radiation.

The time point: baseline pretreatment blood. The treatment denotes: 15 Gy SBRT to primary tumor, nephrectomy 4 weeks later. The patient's renal cell carcinoma had clear cell pathology. This CDR3 has 14 residues. The V and J ends lost 6 bases and 9 bases respectively, with 18 bases between them. Germline V gene lookup returns CDR1 LNHDA and CDR2 SQIVND (reference sequence). With regard to this clone: Its antigen is still unknown.

The chain recombines TRBV19 with TRBJ2-1, with D possibly TRBD1 on 7 matching bases. The sample in question was blood, obtained from a patient whose treatment included radiotherapy and nephrectomy. This TCR came from a man aged 50 or older with renal cell carcinoma. This chain's CDR3 is CASRPGQRRGEQFF. CDR3 DNA sequence: TGTGCCAGTAGACCGGGACAGCGGCGGGGTGAGCAGTTCTTC.